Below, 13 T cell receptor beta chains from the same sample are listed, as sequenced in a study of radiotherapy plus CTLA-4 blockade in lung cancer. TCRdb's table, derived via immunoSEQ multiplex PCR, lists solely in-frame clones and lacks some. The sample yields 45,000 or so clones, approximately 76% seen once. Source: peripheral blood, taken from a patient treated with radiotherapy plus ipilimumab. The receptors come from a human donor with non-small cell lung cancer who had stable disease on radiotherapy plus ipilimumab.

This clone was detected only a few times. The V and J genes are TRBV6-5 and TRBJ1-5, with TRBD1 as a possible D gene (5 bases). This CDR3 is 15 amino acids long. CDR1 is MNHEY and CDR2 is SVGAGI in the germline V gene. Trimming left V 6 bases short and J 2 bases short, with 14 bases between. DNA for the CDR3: TGTGCCAGCAGCCAACGGGGGTTCGGCAATCAGCCCCAGCATTTT. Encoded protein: CASSQRGFGNQPQHF.

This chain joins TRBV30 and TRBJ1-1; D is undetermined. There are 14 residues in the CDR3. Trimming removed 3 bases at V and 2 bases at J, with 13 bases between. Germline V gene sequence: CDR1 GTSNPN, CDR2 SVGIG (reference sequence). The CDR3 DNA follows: TGTGCCTGGAGCGAGGACCAAACCAACACTGAAGCTTTCTTT. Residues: CAWSEDQTNTEAFF.

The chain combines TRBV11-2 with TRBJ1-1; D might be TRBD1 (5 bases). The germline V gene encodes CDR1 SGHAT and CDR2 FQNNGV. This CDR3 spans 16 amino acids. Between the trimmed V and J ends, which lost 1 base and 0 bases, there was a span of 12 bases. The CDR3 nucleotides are TGTGCCAGCAGCTTAGGGCGGGGGGGTCTGAACACTGAAGCTTTCTTT. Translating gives CASSLGRGGLNTEAFF.

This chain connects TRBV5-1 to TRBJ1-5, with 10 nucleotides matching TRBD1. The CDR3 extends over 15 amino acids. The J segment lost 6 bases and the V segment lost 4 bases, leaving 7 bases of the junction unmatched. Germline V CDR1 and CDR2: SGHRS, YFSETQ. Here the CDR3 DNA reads TGCGCCAGCAGCCCAGACAGGGGGCAGGCTCAGCCCCAGCATTTT. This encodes CASSPDRGQAQPQHF. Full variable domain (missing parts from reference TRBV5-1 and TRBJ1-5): KAGVTQTPRYLIKTRGQQVTLSCSPISGHRSVSWYQQTPGQGLQFLFEYFSETQRNKGNFPGRFSGRQFSNSRSEMNVSTLELGDSALYLCASSPDRGQAQPQHFGDGTRLSIL.

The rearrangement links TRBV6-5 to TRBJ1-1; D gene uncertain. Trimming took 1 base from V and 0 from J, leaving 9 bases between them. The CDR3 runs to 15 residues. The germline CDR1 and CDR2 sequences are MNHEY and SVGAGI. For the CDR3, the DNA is TGTGCCAGCAGTTACTTTGGGCAGATGAACACTGAAGCTTTCTTT. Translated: CASSYFGQMNTEAFF.

CDR3 in DNA: TGTGCCAGCAGCTCCGGGACAGGGGACCCTAGCTCCTACAATGAGCAGTTCTTC. Amino acid sequence: CASSSGTGDPSSYNEQFF. The V gene is TRBV7-9, the J gene TRBJ2-1; TRBD1 aligns across 10 bases. Germline V gene sequence: CDR1 SEHNR, CDR2 FQNEAQ (reference sequence). V trimming: 4 bases; J trimming: 0 bases; junction bases outside the gene matches: 9. The CDR3 sequence is 18 residues long.

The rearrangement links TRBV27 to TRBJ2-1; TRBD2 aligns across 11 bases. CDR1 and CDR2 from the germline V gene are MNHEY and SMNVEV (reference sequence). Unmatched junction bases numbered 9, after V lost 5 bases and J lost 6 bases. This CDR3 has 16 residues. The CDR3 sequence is CASSNTLSGGVNEQFF. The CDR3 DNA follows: TGTGCCAGCAGTAATACCCTTAGCGGGGGGGTCAATGAGCAGTTCTTC.

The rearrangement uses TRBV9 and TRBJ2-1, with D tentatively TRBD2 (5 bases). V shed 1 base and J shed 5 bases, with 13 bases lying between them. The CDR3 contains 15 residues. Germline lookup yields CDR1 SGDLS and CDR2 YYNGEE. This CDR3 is CASSVQQRVNNEQFF. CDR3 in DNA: TGTGCCAGCAGCGTACAACAGAGGGTTAACAATGAGCAGTTCTTC. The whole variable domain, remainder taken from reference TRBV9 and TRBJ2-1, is DSGVTQTPKHLITATGQRVTLRCSPRSGDLSVYWYQQSLDQGLQFLIQYYNGEERAKGNILERFSAQQFPDLHSELNLSSLELGDSALYFCASSVQQRVNNEQFFGPGTRLTVL.

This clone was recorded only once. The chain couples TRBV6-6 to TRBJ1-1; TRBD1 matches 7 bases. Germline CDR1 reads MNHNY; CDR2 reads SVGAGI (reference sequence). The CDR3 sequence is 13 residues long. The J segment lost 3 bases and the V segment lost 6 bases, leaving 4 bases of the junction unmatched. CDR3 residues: CASRQQGYTEAFF. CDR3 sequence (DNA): TGTGCCAGCAGACAACAGGGGTACACTGAAGCTTTCTTT.

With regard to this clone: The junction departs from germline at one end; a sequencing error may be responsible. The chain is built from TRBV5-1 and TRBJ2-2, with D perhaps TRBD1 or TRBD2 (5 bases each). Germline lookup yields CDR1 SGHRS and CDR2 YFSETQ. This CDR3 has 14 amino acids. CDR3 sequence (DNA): TGCGCCAGCAGCTTAATGGTGGGGACCGAGGAGCTGTTTTTT. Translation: CASSLMVGTEELFF.

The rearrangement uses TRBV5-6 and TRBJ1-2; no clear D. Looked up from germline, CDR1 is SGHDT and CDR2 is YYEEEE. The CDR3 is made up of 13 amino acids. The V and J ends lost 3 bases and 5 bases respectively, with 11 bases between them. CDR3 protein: CASSSEWGYGYTF. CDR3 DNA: TGTGCCAGCAGCTCGGAGTGGGGATATGGCTACACCTTC.

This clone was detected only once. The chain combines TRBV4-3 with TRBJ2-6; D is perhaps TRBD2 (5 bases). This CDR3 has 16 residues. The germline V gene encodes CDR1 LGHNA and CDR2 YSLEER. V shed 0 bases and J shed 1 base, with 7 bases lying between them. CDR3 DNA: TGCGCCAGCAGCCAAGAGCCGGGATCTGGGGCCAACGTCCTGACTTTC. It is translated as CASSQEPGSGANVLTF.

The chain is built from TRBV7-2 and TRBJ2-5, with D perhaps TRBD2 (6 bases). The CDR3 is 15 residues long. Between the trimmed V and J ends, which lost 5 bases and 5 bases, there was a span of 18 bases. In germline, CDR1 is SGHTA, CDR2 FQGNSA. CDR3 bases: TGTGCCAGCAGCCCCCCGGGTAGCGGTGGGGAGACCCAGTACTTC. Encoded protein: CASSPPGSGGETQYF.